Each of the 15 T cell receptor beta chains below was sequenced from the same sample in a study of cytomegalovirus exposure and HLA in healthy donors. The PCR made use of 60 Vbeta and 13 Jbeta primers. The method was immunoSEQ multiplex PCR; TCRdb's version includes in-frame clones alone and lacks a portion of them. The data show 100,000 to 120,000 clones, about 73% seen once. What was sequenced was PBMCs. The receptors here all came from a young woman in good health and CMV-seronegative.

This chain links TRBV19 with TRBJ1-5, with unresolved D. The V end lost 5 bases, the J end lost 2 bases, and 10 bases lay between the germline ends. This CDR3 comprises 14 residues. Germline V lookup: CDR1 LNHDA, CDR2 SQIVND (reference sequence). The chain's CDR3 is CASSPVLRNQPQHF. CDR3 DNA sequence: TGTGCCAGTAGTCCAGTTCTCCGCAATCAGCCCCAGCATTTT.

This chain's CDR3 is CASSYSAGTNYGYTF. The CDR3, as DNA: TGTGCCAGCAGTTACTCTGCGGGAACTAACTATGGCTACACCTTC. This chain links TRBV6-5 with TRBJ1-2; D remains ambiguous. Germline CDR1 is MNHEY and CDR2 is SVGAGI. With 0 bases removed from V and 0 bases from J, the gap between germline ends came to 8 bases. The CDR3 spans 15 residues.

V gene TRBV2 combines with J gene TRBJ2-2, with 12 positions matching TRBD1. Looked up from germline, CDR1 is SNHLY and CDR2 is FYNNEI. The trim removed 7 bases at V and 5 bases at J, leaving 5 bases unmatched. The CDR3 sequence is 15 residues long. CDR3 sequence (DNA): TGTGCCAGCAAGGGACAGGGGGCGATGACCGGGGAGCTGTTTTTT. Protein: CASKGQGAMTGELFF.

The chain combines TRBV10-2 with TRBJ2-1; TRBD2 matches 12 bases. Germline V gene data show CDR1 as WSHSY and CDR2 as SAAADI. V was clipped by 3 bases and J by 9 bases; unmatched bases: 9. The CDR3 consists of 16 residues. Here the CDR3 reads CASSDLASGGAGEQFF. The CDR3 nucleotides read TGCGCCAGCAGTGATCTGGCTAGCGGGGGGGCCGGTGAGCAGTTCTTC.

V usage is TRBV9 and J usage is TRBJ1-4; 7 positions match TRBD1. The J segment lost 5 bases and the V segment lost 3 bases, leaving 7 bases of the junction unmatched. CDR1 and CDR2 (germline): SGDLS, YYNGEE. CDR3 length equals 15 residues. In DNA, the CDR3 is TGTGCCAGCAGCGCGGTGACAGGGCTAAATGAAAAACTGTTTTTT. Its protein is CASSAVTGLNEKLFF.

The chain carries TRBV9 and TRBJ1-3; no definite D call. Per the germline V gene, CDR1 is SGDLS and CDR2 is YYNGEE. The CDR3 runs to 12 residues. V was cut by 3 bases and J by 7 bases, with 8 bases left in between. The CDR3 DNA sequence: TGTGCCAGCAGCGCTTCAGGCAACACCATATATTTT. Its translation is CASSASGNTIYF.

The rearrangement links TRBV28 to TRBJ2-7, with 12 bases lining up with TRBD2. Trimming at V came to 5 bases and at J to 3 bases, leaving 5 bases not matched to a gene. The length of the CDR3 is 15 residues. The germline V gene has CDR1 MDHEN and CDR2 SYDVKM. CDR3 nucleotides: TGTGCCAGCAGTGCTAGCGGGAGGGCCCTCTACGAGCAGTACTTC. As protein: CASSASGRALYEQYF.

The chain combines TRBV4-1 with TRBJ1-4, with 7 bases that match TRBD1. The CDR3 spans 15 residues. Germline V gene sequence: CDR1 MGHRA, CDR2 YSYEKL. After removal of 4 bases from V and 4 bases from J, the junction contained 6 bases not matched to a gene. The chain's CDR3 is CASSLRQGDNEKLFF. In nucleotides, the CDR3 is TGCGCCAGCAGCCTTAGACAGGGTGATAATGAAAAACTGTTTTTT.

The chain carries TRBV13 and TRBJ2-5; weak D call: TRBD2 (7 bases). Between the trimmed V and J ends, which lost 6 bases and 5 bases, there was a span of 10 bases. Germline CDR1 is PRHDT and CDR2 is FYEKMQ (reference sequence). The CDR3 loop spans 12 amino acids. CDR3 in DNA: TGTGCCAGCAGGTCGGGGGGCGAGACCCAGTACTTC. Translating gives CASRSGGETQYF.

The chain has TRBV30 and TRBJ2-1; 11 bases match TRBD2. Germline assignment: CDR1 GTSNPN and CDR2 SVGIG (reference sequence). The V gene end was trimmed by 0 bases and the J gene end by 9 bases; junction bases not matched to a gene: 10. This CDR3 has 16 residues. CDR3 in amino acids: CAWSVRGSGRATEQFF. The CDR3 region has the DNA TGTGCCTGGAGTGTACGTGGTAGCGGGAGGGCCACTGAGCAGTTCTTC.

The gene calls are TRBV28 and TRBJ2-3; no clear D. The V gene's germline CDR1 is MDHEN and CDR2 SYDVKM. The V gene lost 6 bases and the J gene lost 2 bases, with 18 bases spanning the gap. This CDR3 is built from 16 residues. CDR3: CASSPTLHSITDTQYF. The DNA of the CDR3 is TGTGCCAGCAGCCCTACCCTTCATTCTATCACAGATACGCAGTATTTT.

The chain is built from TRBV11-2 and TRBJ1-1, with 9 bases that match TRBD1. The CDR3 contains 14 residues. CDR1 is SGHAT, CDR2 FQNNGV, per germline. With 5 bases clipped from V and 1 base from J, the junction kept 2 bases outside the gene matches. The chain's CDR3 is CASSLTGGNTEAFF. CDR3 DNA sequence: TGTGCCAGCAGCCTGACAGGGGGGAACACTGAAGCTTTCTTT.

The J gene is TRBJ2-7, the V gene TRBV6-6; TRBD2 matches at 11 bases. The germline CDR1 and CDR2 sequences are MNHNY and SVGAGI (reference sequence). V shed 5 bases and J 3 bases; nucleotides not matched to a gene: 6. This CDR3 spans 15 amino acids. The CDR3 spells CASSPETSGSYEQYF. In DNA form, the CDR3 reads TGTGCCAGCAGTCCTGAAACTAGCGGGAGCTACGAGCAGTACTTC.

V gene TRBV4-1 combines with J gene TRBJ1-4; D unresolved. V shed 4 bases and J shed 8 bases, with 17 bases lying between them. CDR1 is MGHRA and CDR2 is YSYEKL in the germline V gene. The CDR3 length is 15 residues. CDR3 bases: TGCGCCAGCAGCCCCCTAGTAGGAGGACGCGAAAAACTGTTTTTT. The encoded protein is CASSPLVGGREKLFF.

This clone has just a few counts. This sequence joins TRBV2 and TRBJ2-7, with D perhaps matching TRBD2 (7 bases). Deletions cut 3 bases from V and 6 bases from J, with 12 bases between. The CDR3 has 13 residues. Germline assignment: CDR1 SNHLY and CDR2 FYNNEI. The CDR3 coding sequence is TGTGCCAGCAGTGAGGTTCGGGGGGCCGAGCAGTACTTC. Translated: CASSEVRGAEQYF.